A selection of T cell receptor beta chains follows, all from one sample in a study of T-cell reconstitution after alpha-beta-depleted transplantation in children. TCRdb processed the PCR reads anew with MiXCR; each CDR3 protein has one entry. The sample carries about 360,000 distinct CDR3 sequences, more than 10% recorded once. Sequencing was performed on PBMCs, taken from the stem cell graft. The receptors originated from a human donor who donated a stem cell graft to a child with Fanconi anemia. The CDR3 runs from the conserved cysteine through the conserved F or W.

J gene | V gene | CDR3 protein
TRBJ1-1 | TRBV20-1 | CSARARGTNTEAFF
TRBJ2-5 | TRBV12-3/TRBV12-4 | CASSSGEETQYF
TRBJ2-5 | TRBV28 | CASSSNPWETQYF
TRBJ2-4 | TRBV6-9 | CASSYYRDRAKNIQYF
TRBJ1-1 | TRBV27 | CASSPDSTEAFF
TRBJ2-5 | TRBV29-1 | CSVTETETQYF
TRBJ2-1 | TRBV5-6 | CASSAGTGGPNYNEQFF
TRBJ2-7 | TRBV20-1 | CSARGYWGYEQYF
TRBJ1-5 | TRBV6-2/TRBV6-3 | CASSYAGPGRSQPQHF
TRBJ2-3 | TRBV11-1 | CASSLASGGARKTDTQYF
TRBJ1-1 | TRBV4-1 | CASRQDLGTEAFF
TRBJ2-1 | TRBV4-1 | CASSQEGEDRTINNEQFF
TRBJ2-1 | TRBV7-9 | CASSLGLPFEQFF
TRBJ2-7 | TRBV4-2 | CASSQIGRTYEQYF
TRBJ2-3 | TRBV10-2 | CASSESRRTDTQYF
TRBJ2-1 | TRBV20-1 | CSARGGDTNPYNEQFF
TRBJ1-1 | TRBV6-2/TRBV6-3 | CASSYGPLGGIRDTEAFF
TRBJ1-2 | TRBV11-2 | CASSLSHTNYGYTF
TRBJ1-1 | TRBV19 | CASSEAVNTEAFF
TRBJ1-2 | TRBV7-9 | CASRAVVNYGYTF
TRBJ2-1 | TRBV2 | CASRDPYNEQFF
TRBJ2-1 | TRBV4-3 | CASSQDSQDSFHEQFF
TRBJ2-1 | TRBV7-9 | CASDPGQGYNEQFF
TRBJ1-2 | TRBV12-3/TRBV12-4 | CASSGQRPNYGYTF
TRBJ2-1 | TRBV28 | CASRGGDRIPNEQFF
TRBJ2-3 | TRBV2 | CARSGTGMTDTQYF
TRBJ2-3 | TRBV20-1 | CSAPFPDTQYF
TRBJ2-1 | TRBV6-5 | CASSSTPGLAGFEQFF
TRBJ2-3 | TRBV12-3/TRBV12-4 | CASSGEGLADTQYF
TRBJ2-5 | TRBV2 | CASSESSETQYF
TRBJ2-3 | TRBV5-1 | CASTTTGLAGVTDTQYF
TRBJ1-1 | TRBV7-2 | CASSSTGWDTEAFF
TRBJ2-2 | TRBV7-2 | CASVKFQSGELFF
TRBJ2-5 | TRBV10-3 | CAINPSGGQETQYF
TRBJ2-2 | TRBV7-2 | CASSSDLYDSTGELFF
TRBJ1-4 | TRBV2 | CASSEIPGWDEKLFF
TRBJ1-2 | TRBV9 | CASSLTGTDLYGYTF
TRBJ1-1 | TRBV30 | CAWSVRGNTEAFF
TRBJ1-1 | TRBV10-3 | CAISERGYTEAFF
TRBJ1-5 | TRBV27 | CASSLGGYGNQPQHF
TRBJ2-5 | TRBV3-1 | CASSLGPRGETQYF
TRBJ2-1 | TRBV29-1 | CSVVSGRNEQFF
TRBJ2-3 | TRBV23-1 | CASIGDTQYF
TRBJ1-2 | TRBV3-1 | CASSRSGTGMFYGYTF
TRBJ2-1 | TRBV3-1 | CASSQDLAGGPGHFF
TRBJ2-1 | TRBV11-2 | CASSLEGHTLEEQFF
TRBJ2-6 | TRBV4-3 | CASSQDSGANVLTF
TRBJ1-3 | TRBV11-1 | CASSPGTGAFNLSGNTIYF
TRBJ1-1 | TRBV5-4 | CASSIDRKATEAFF
TRBJ2-3 | TRBV4-3 | CASSQEPGGTDTQYF
TRBJ2-3 | TRBV5-5 | CASSLQPQGMTADTQYF
TRBJ2-7 | TRBV6-1 | CASSEASRIYEQYF